The clone carrying this TCR beta chain was counted only a few times. Antigen specificity is unknown. This specimen comes from a study of blood T cells in healthy people across ages. Study-wide context: About one barcoded beta molecule per two T cells came from capture by template switching. Broader study findings: Reliance upon unsorted PBMCs precluded definitive naive versus antigen-experienced comparison.

Looked up from germline, CDR1 is SNHLY and CDR2 is FYNNEI. CDR3 length equals 14 residues. The authors ran a second PCR of 7 to 11 cycles using a sample-barcoded 5' primer and a J-beta primer mix. TCRdb re-analysed the 5' RACE reads in MiXCR, keeping a single row per CDR3 protein. This table has some 560,000 distinct CDR3 sequences, about 29% appearing once. These records were also assigned to another study, of T cells of mothers and their children. That work contributes: Comparable shaping of TCR recombination output by thymic selection was observed in related and unrelated pairs. Related mother-child pairs showed slightly higher but non-significant overlap than unrelated pairs.

This sequence was found in a boy younger than 10 in good health. Sequencing was performed on blood. This chain links TRBV2 with TRBJ2-5, with 7 bases that match TRBD2. Near its end, the DNA agrees better with TRBJ2-1, so the J call may be wrong. This chain's CDR3 is CASSVARGGDEQFF. CDR3 DNA: TGTGCCAGCAGTGTCGCACGTGGGGGGGATGAGCAGTTCTTC.